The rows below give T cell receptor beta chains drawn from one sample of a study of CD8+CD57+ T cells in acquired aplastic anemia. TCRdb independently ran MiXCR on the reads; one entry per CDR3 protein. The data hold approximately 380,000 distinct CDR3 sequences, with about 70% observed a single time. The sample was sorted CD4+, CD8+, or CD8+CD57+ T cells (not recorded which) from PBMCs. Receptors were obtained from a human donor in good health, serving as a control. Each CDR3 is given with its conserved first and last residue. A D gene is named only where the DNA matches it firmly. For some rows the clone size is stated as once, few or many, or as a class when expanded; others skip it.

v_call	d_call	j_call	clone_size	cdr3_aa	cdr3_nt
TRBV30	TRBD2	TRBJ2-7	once	CACLAGGPWEQYF	TGTGCCTGTCTAGCGGGAGGGCCCTGGGAGCAGTACTTC
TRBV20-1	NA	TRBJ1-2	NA	CSAHPGGGFYGYTF	TGCAGTGCCCACCCTGGGGGAGGGTTTTATGGCTACACCTTC
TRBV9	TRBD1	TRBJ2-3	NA	CASSVTGDRGPHDTQYF	TGTGCCAGCAGCGTAACGGGCGACAGGGGCCCCCACGATACGCAGTATTTT
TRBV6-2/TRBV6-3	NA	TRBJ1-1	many	CASSYGRNTEAFF	TGTGCCAGCAGTTACGGAAGGAACACTGAAGCTTTCTTT
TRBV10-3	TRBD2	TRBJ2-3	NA	CASRTPGGVAETQYF	TGTGCCAGCAGGACACCGGGGGGAGTTGCCGAGACGCAGTATTTC
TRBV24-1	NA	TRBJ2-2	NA	CATSDLPTSGTSNTGELFF	TGTGCCACCAGTGATTTGCCTACCTCGGGGACCTCGAACACCGGGGAGCTGTTTTTT
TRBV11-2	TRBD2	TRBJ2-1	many	CASSPVLAGSTEQFF	TGTGCCAGCAGCCCGGTACTAGCGGGGTCGACTGAGCAGTTCTTC
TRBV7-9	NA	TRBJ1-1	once	CASILTGYTEAFF	TGTGCCAGCATCCTTACAGGGTATACTGAAGCTTTCTTT
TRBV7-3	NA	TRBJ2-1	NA	CASSLQAGGDEEQF	TGTGCCAGCAGCTTACAAGCGGGCGGCGATGAGGAGCAGTTC
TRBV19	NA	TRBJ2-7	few	CASTGTGTYEQYF	TGTGCCAGTACTGGTACAGGGACGTATGAGCAGTACTTC